This T cell receptor (beta chain) was sequenced for a study of blood T cell repertoires in COVID-19. The CDR3 runs to 14 residues. V gave up 0 bases and J gave up 8 bases, with 14 bases separating them. Germline lookup yields CDR1 SGDLS and CDR2 YYNGEE. Assay: immunoSEQ multiplex PCR; the TCRdb copy retains only in-frame clones and omits some. The sample shows over 200,000 clones, 70% to 90% of them seen only once. The chain joins TRBV9 to TRBJ1-1; D may be TRBD1 (6 bases). The source material was peripheral blood. This TCR came from a woman aged 18-29 years who had recovered from COVID-19. The CDR3 nucleotides are TGTGCCAGCAGCGTAGGTTTCTTCGGACAGGAAGCTTTCTTT. Its protein is CASSVGFFGQEAFF.